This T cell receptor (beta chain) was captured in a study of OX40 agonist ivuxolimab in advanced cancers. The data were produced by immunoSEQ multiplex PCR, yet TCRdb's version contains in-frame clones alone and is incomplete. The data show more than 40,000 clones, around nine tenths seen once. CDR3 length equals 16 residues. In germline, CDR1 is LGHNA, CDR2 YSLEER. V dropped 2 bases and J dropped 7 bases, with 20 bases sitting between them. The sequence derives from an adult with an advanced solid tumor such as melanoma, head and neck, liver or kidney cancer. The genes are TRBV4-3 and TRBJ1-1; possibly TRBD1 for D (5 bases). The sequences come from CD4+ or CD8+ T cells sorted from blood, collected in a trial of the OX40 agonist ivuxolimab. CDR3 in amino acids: CASSQLSRDLKNEAFF. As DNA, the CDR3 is TGCGCCAGCAGCCAACTGAGCCGGGACTTAAAGAATGAAGCTTTCTTT.